This T cell receptor beta chain appears in the sequencing data of a study of graft-versus-host responses after intestinal transplantation. Study as a whole: Recipients across the board were started on anti-thymocyte globulin induction, then kept on tacrolimus and steroids for roughly 3 years.

Notes on this clone: Its matching antigen is unknown.

The CDR3 sequence is 12 residues long. Germline CDR1 reads KGHSH; CDR2 reads LQKENI. The ends were cut back, 5 bases at V and 0 bases at J, with 4 bases in the middle. Points from the study as a whole: The highest levels of circulating GvH clones went along with early declines in HvG clones after transplant. Recipient marrow contained GvH clones, some of which appeared first in ileum or blood.

The table came from immunoSEQ multiplex PCR; TCRdb's copy has only in-frame clones and leaves some out. This table has more than 85,000 clones, roughly 80% appearing once. Sequenced here: unstimulated CD4+ T cells sorted from spleen or lymph node cells, sampled before intestinal transplant. The chain links TRBV18 to TRBJ2-5; D gene uncertain. This clonotype was sampled from a human donor who received an intestinal transplant. For the CDR3, the DNA is TGTGCCAGCTCAACTTACCAAGAGACCCAGTACTTC. Protein product: CASSTYQETQYF.